The T cell receptor (beta chain) described here comes from a study of blood T cells in healthy people across ages. Study overall: Template switching caught about one barcoded beta molecule for each two T cells. Findings and limits, study-wide: Observed TCR beta diversity per million T cells went down as age went up. This fall followed a roughly linear course with age.

With respect to this clonotype: Antigen unknown. At one boundary the junction diverges from the germline segment, which might be a read error.

CDR3 length: 14 amino acids. CDR1 is LGHDT and CDR2 is YNNKEL in the germline V gene (reference sequence). Every sample had a minimum of 6 million PBMCs isolated. Through a sample-barcoded 5' primer and a J-beta primer mix, a second PCR was run for 7 to 11 cycles. Unique molecular identifiers of 12 random nucleotides labeled each cDNA. MiXCR, applied by TCRdb to the 5' RACE reads, yields one record per CDR3 protein. The table shows over 600,000 distinct CDR3 sequences, with roughly 46% occurring only once. The TCR comes from a man older than 75 in good health. The sequenced material came from blood. The chain combines TRBV3-1 with TRBJ1-5; D is unresolved. The chain's CDR3 is CASGQESANQPQHF. In nucleotides, the CDR3 is TGTGCCAGCGGCCAAGAATCGGCAAATCAGCCCCAGCATTTT.